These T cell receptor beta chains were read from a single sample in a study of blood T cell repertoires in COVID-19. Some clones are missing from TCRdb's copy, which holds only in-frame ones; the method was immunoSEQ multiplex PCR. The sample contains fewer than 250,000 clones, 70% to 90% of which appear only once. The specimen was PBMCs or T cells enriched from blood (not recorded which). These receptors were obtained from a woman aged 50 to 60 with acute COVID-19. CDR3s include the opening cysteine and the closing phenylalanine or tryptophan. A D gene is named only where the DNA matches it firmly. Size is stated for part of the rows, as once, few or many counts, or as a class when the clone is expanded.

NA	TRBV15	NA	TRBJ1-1	TGTGCCATTTCGGGGGAGACTGAAGCTTTCTTT	CAISGETEAFF
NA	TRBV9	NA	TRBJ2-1	TGTGCCAGCAGCGTCGGCGGGGGCGCGAGATACGCTGAGCAGTTCTTC	CASSVGGGARYAEQFF
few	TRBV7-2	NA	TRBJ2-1	TGTGCCAGCAGCTTACGGGGTAGAGACAATGAGCAGTTCTTC	CASSLRGRDNEQFF
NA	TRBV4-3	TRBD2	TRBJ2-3	TGCGCCAGCAGCCCTGGGACTAGCGTTAGCACAGATACGCAGTATTTT	CASSPGTSVSTDTQYF
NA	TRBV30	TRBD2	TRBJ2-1	TGTGCCTGGAGTGTAAAGTCCGGGGGGGCTAATGAGCAGTTCTTC	CAWSVKSGGANEQFF
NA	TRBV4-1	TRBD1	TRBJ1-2	TGCGCCAGCAGCCACGAGGGAGGACAGGGGGGGGCTCGTGGCTACACCTTC	CASSHEGGQGGARGYTF
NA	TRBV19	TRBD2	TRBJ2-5	TGTGCCAGTAGTCCCTACCCCCTAGCGGGGAACCAAGAGACCCAGTACTTC	CASSPYPLAGNQETQYF
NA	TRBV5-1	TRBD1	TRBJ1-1	TGCGTCAGCAGTCCCGGGACAGTTAACACTGAAGCTTTCTTT	CVSSPGTVNTEAFF
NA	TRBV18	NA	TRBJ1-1	TGTGCCAGCTCACCACAGCGGGGGAGTGGGACTGAAGCTTTCTTT	CASSPQRGSGTEAFF
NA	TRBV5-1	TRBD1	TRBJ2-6	TGCGCCAGCAGCACAGGGGCCATCTCTGGGGCCAACGTCCTGACTTTC	CASSTGAISGANVLTF
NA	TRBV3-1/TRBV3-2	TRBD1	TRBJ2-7	TGTGCCAGCAGCACTAAGGACAGGCTTAGTTACGAGCAGTACTTC	CASSTKDRLSYEQYF
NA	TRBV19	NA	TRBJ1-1	TGTGCCAGTAGTATCACGGCTGAAGCTTTCTTT	CASSITAEAFF
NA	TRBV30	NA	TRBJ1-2	TGTGCCTGGAGTCCCAGGACATCTGGCTACACCTTC	CAWSPRTSGYTF
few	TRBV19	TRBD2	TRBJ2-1	TGTGCCAGTACTCGCGGGGGGGACTACAATGAGCAGTTCTTC	CASTRGGDYNEQFF
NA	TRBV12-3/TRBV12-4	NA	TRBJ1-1	TGTGCCAGCACCCGGAGGGCTGAAGCTTTCTTT	CASTRRAEAFF
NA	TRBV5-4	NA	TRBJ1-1	TGTGCCAGCAGCTTGGCGGCAGGGCCTGGCACTGAAGCTTTCTTT	CASSLAAGPGTEAFF
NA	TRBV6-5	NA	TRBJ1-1	TGTGCCAGCACTCAGGAAAGTTTCACTGAAGCTTTCTTT	CASTQESFTEAFF
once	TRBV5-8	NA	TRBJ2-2	TGTGCCAGCAGCCGGAGACTAGAACCCGGGGAGCTGTTTTTT	CASSRRLEPGELFF
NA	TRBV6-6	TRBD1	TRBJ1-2	TGTGCCAGCAGCCGGACAGGGGACTATGGCTACACCTTC	CASSRTGDYGYTF
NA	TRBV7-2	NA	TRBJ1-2	TGTGCCAGCAGCTTAGCGCCAGGGGCGACCTATGGCTACACCTTC	CASSLAPGATYGYTF
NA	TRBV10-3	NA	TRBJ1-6	TGTGCCATCAGTGAGCCCTCGGGGGGCTCCTATAATTCACCCCTCCACTTT	CAISEPSGGSYNSPLHF
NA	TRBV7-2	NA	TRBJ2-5	TGTGCCAGCAGCCTAGGACGGGGCCCCGCGGGGGAGACCCAGTACTTC	CASSLGRGPAGETQYF
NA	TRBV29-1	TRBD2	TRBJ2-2	TGCAGCGTTGAAGATGGGGGGAGGGGTAAGAGGGAGCTGTTTTTT	CSVEDGGRGKRELFF
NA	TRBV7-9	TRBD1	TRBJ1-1	TGTGCCAGCAGCTCACCGGGACAGGGGAACACTGAAGCTTTCTTT	CASSSPGQGNTEAFF
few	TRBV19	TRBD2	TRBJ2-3	TGTGCCAGTAAGGCGGTAGCGGGGGACCCCACAGATACGCAGTATTTT	CASKAVAGDPTDTQYF
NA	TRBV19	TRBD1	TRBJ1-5	TGTGCCAGTAGTGGGACAGGGGATCAGCCCCAGCATTTT	CASSGTGDQPQHF
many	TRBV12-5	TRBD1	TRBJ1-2	TGTGCTAGTGGTTTAAGCGGACAGGGAAGAAACTATGGCTACACCTTC	CASGLSGQGRNYGYTF